Below, 14 T cell receptor beta chains from the same sample are listed, as sequenced in a study of OX40 agonist ivuxolimab in advanced cancers. Data came from immunoSEQ multiplex PCR; TCRdb stores just in-frame clones and leaves some out. The data hold roughly 50,000 clones, with roughly 85% observed a single time. The specimen comprised CD4+ or CD8+ T cells sorted from blood, sampled in a trial of the OX40 agonist ivuxolimab. These TCRs come from an adult with an advanced solid tumor such as melanoma, head and neck, liver or kidney cancer.

V and J are TRBV11-2 and TRBJ2-7; 7 bases match TRBD2. With 0 bases clipped from V and 2 bases from J, the junction kept 13 bases outside the gene matches. The germline V gene encodes CDR1 SGHAT and CDR2 FQNNGV. The CDR3 consists of 18 residues. CDR3 sequence: CASSLEGFGGTITYEQYF. DNA of the CDR3: TGTGCCAGCAGCTTAGAGGGGTTCGGGGGGACTATCACCTACGAGCAGTACTTC.

The chain links TRBV4-3 to TRBJ2-1; possibly TRBD1 for D (6 bases). V shed 4 bases and J shed 7 bases, with 20 bases lying between them. The CDR3 runs 16 residues. Germline-derived CDR1 and CDR2 are LGHNA and YSLEER. This CDR3 reads CASSPRAGGVWNEQFF. CDR3 bases: TGCGCCAGCAGCCCAAGGGCTGGGGGCGTATGGAATGAGCAGTTCTTC.

The rearrangement uses TRBV19 and TRBJ2-7; 13 positions agree with TRBD2. CDR1 and CDR2 from the germline V gene are LNHDA and SQIVND (reference sequence). V was pared by 1 base and J by 7 bases, with 4 bases of the junction left unmatched. This CDR3 is built from 15 residues. The CDR3 protein is CASSIAGLAGSEQYF. The DNA for the CDR3 is TGTGCCAGTAGTATAGCGGGACTAGCGGGGAGTGAGCAGTACTTC.

The rearrangement joins TRBV5-1 to TRBJ2-2, with D possibly being TRBD1 (8 bases). Trimming cost V 4 bases and J 6 bases, with 16 bases left between them. From germline, CDR1 is SGHRS and CDR2 YFSETQ. This CDR3 spans 15 amino acids. CDR3 DNA sequence: TGCGCCAGCAGCCCCTGGACAGGGAGGGCCGGGGAGCTGTTTTTT. This gives the protein CASSPWTGRAGELFF.

This clone was seen a handful of times. The chain employs TRBV13 and TRBJ1-4; a weak D match, TRBD1 (5 bases). This CDR3 is built from 14 residues. Trimming pared 3 bases from V and 4 bases from J, leaving 9 bases between. Germline V lookup: CDR1 PRHDT, CDR2 FYEKMQ (reference sequence). CDR3 in DNA: TGTGCCAGCAGCTTTCAGGGTGTTAATGAAAAACTGTTTTTT. It codes for CASSFQGVNEKLFF.

The rearrangement links TRBV30 to TRBJ1-5, with 10 bases lining up with TRBD1. Trimming took 5 bases from V and 2 from J; bases not matched to a gene: 0. This CDR3 region has 13 residues. Germline V gives CDR1 GTSNPN, CDR2 SVGIG (reference sequence). As DNA, the CDR3 is TGTGCCTGGGGGACAGGGGGCAATCAGCCCCAGCATTTT. It encodes CAWGTGGNQPQHF.

This clone was picked up one time. The V gene is TRBV6-1, the J gene TRBJ1-1, with D maybe TRBD1 (5 bases). Germline CDR1 is MNHNS and CDR2 is SASEGT. The CDR3 consists of 17 residues. V was pared by 1 base and J by 7 bases, with 22 bases between. The CDR3 bases are TGTGCCAGCAGTGAAGTAGTCACACGAGGGGCAGGTCGTGAAGCTTTCTTT. Its translation is CASSEVVTRGAGREAFF.

V is TRBV5-1 and J is TRBJ2-7, with 12 bases fitting TRBD2. V shed 0 bases, J shed 5 bases, and the junction held 6 bases outside the gene matches. Germline CDR1 SGHRS, CDR2 YFSETQ. This CDR3 has 16 amino acids. The CDR3 bases are TGCGCCAGCAGCTTGGGGACTAGCGGGGATTCCGACGAGCAGTACTTC. Its protein product is CASSLGTSGDSDEQYF. Based on the CDR3 plus reference TRBV5-1 and TRBJ2-7, the full variable domain is KAGVTQTPRYLIKTRGQQVTLSCSPISGHRSVSWYQQTPGQGLQFLFEYFSETQRNKGNFPGRFSGRQFSNSRSEMNVSTLELGDSALYLCASSLGTSGDSDEQYFGPGTRLTVT.

The chain employs TRBV10-3 and TRBJ2-3, with D possibly TRBD1 on 5 matching bases. V lost 4 bases and J 0 bases, leaving 11 bases between the germline ends. CDR1 is ENHRY, CDR2 SYGVKD, per germline. This CDR3 has 15 amino acids. The CDR3 DNA is TGTGCCATCAGTGCGACAGACCCTAGCACAGATACGCAGTATTTT. It specifies CAISATDPSTDTQYF.

This clone was counted a few times. The chain has TRBV29-1 and TRBJ2-1, with 13 bases lining up with TRBD2. J was trimmed by 2 bases and V by 1 base; bases with no gene match: 8. This CDR3 is 18 amino acids long. CDR1 and CDR2 from the germline V gene are SQVTM and ANQGSEA. Here the CDR3 DNA reads TGCAGCGTTGAAGTACGGACTAGCGGGGGACAGACCTACAATGAGCAGTTCTTC. Protein: CSVEVRTSGGQTYNEQFF.

This chain connects TRBV25-1 to TRBJ2-1; D is uncertain. V shed 1 base and J shed 2 bases, with 12 bases lying between them. CDR1 and CDR2 from the germline V gene are MGHDK and SYGVNS. CDR3 length: 16 amino acids. The CDR3 DNA is TGTGCCAGCAGTGAATCCCAGCTAGAGCCCTACAATGAGCAGTTCTTC. It specifies CASSESQLEPYNEQFF. The full variable domain, with the rest looked up from reference TRBV25-1 and TRBJ2-1, is EADIYQTPRYLVIGTGKKITLECSQTMGHDKMYWYQQDPGMELHLIHYSYGVNSTEKGDLSSESTVSRIRTEHFPLTLESARPSHTSQYLCASSESQLEPYNEQFFGPGTRLTVL.

The chain couples TRBV2 to TRBJ1-1; D remains ambiguous. The CDR3 runs 12 residues. Germline loops: CDR1 SNHLY, CDR2 FYNNEI. Trimming pared 6 bases from V and 4 bases from J, leaving 9 bases between. The CDR3 DNA reads TGTGCCAGCAGGGGAGGAGGCACTGAAGCTTTCTTT. Protein sequence: CASRGGGTEAFF.

CDR3 region: CASSYSHGTNEKLFF. CDR3 coding DNA: TGTGCCAGCAGTTACTCACACGGCACTAATGAAAAACTGTTTTTT. This chain connects TRBV6-9 to TRBJ1-4; D ambiguous. CDR3 length: 15 residues. Per the germline V gene, CDR1 is MNHGY and CDR2 is SVAAGI. The ends were cut back, 3 bases at V and 2 bases at J, with 10 bases in the middle.

This chain connects TRBV7-8 to TRBJ1-3, with D tentatively TRBD1 (6 bases). Trimming removed 5 bases at V and 8 bases at J, with 22 bases between. The CDR3 contains 16 residues. Germline lookup yields CDR1 SGHVS and CDR2 FQNEAQ. CDR3: CASSPYRVLSVYTIYF. For the CDR3, the DNA is TGTGCCAGCAGCCCTTACAGGGTTCTGTCTGTATACACCATATATTTT.